This TCR beta chain was captured by sequencing in a study of blood T cell repertoires in COVID-19. In the study overall: Acute and convalescent COVID-19 samples came from the United States, Italy and Spain. PBMCs, B-cell-depleted T cells, or T cells were the source of the cDNA or gDNA that made up the material.

V dropped 6 bases and J dropped 6; count of bases not matched to a gene: 6. The germline CDR1 and CDR2 sequences are LGHDT and YNNKEL (reference sequence). This CDR3 has 13 amino acids. As handled by the study authors: Nucleated cell counts were estimated from reference gene primer amplification. Some clones are missing from TCRdb's copy, which holds only in-frame ones; the method was immunoSEQ multiplex PCR. V, J and clone size are taken as reported in that table, and D and trimming were inferred from the DNA itself. The sample includes 85,000 to 95,000 clones, roughly 88% of them seen just once. The sample taken for sequencing was peripheral blood. The clonotype comes from a man aged 60 to 69 with acute or convalescent COVID-19. J is TRBJ2-7 and V is TRBV3-1 (or the pseudogene TRBV3-2), with 9 bases lining up with TRBD1. The CDR3 nucleotides are TGTGCCAGCAGAGCGACAGGGGGTGCCGAGCAGTACTTC. Its translation: CASRATGGAEQYF.